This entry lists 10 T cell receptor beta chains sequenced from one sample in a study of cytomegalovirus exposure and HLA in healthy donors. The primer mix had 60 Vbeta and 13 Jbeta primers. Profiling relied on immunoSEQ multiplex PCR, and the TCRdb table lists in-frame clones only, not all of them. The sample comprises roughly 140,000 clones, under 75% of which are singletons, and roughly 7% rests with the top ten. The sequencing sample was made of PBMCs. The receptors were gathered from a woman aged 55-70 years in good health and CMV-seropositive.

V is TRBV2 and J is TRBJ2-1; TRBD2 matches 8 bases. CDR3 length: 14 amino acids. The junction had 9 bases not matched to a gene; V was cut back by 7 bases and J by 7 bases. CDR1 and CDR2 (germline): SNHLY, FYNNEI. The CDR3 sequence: CASIPGGPMNEQFF. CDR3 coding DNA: TGTGCCAGCATCCCGGGAGGGCCGATGAATGAGCAGTTCTTC.

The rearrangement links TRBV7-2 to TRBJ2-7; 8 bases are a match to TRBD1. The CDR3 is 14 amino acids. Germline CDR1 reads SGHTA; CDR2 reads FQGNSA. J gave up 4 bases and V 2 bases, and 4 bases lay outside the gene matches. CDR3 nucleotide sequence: TGTGCCAGCAGCTTATTGGGACAGGAATACGAGCAGTACTTC. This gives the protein CASSLLGQEYEQYF.

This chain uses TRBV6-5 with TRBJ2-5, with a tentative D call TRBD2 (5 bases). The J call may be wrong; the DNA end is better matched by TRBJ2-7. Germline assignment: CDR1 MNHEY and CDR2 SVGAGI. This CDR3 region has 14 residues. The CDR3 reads CASGLGEWSYEQYF. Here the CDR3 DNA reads TGTGCCAGCGGGCTCGGGGAGTGGTCCTACGAGCAGTACTTC.

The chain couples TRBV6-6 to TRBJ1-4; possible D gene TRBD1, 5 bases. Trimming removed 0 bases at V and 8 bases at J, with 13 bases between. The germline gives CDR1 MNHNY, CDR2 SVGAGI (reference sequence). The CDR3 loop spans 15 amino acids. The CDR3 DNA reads TGTGCCAGCAGTTACTCGCAGGGCGTAGTGGAAAAACTGTTTTTT. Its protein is CASSYSQGVVEKLFF.

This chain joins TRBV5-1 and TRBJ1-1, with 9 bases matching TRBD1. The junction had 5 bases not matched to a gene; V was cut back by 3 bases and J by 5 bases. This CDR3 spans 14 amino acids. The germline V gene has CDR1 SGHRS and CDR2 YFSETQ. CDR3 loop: CASSSGQGRTEAFF. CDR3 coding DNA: TGCGCCAGCAGCTCGGGACAGGGACGGACTGAAGCTTTCTTT. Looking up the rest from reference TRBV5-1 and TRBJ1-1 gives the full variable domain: KAGVTQTPRYLIKTRGQQVTLSCSPISGHRSVSWYQQTPGQGLQFLFEYFSETQRNKGNFPGRFSGRQFSNSRSEMNVSTLELGDSALYLCASSSGQGRTEAFFGQGTRLTVV.

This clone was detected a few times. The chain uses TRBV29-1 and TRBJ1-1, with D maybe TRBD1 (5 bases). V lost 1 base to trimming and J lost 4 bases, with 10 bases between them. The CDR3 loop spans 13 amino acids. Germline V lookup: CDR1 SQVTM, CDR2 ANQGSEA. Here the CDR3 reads CSVEAGRGTEAFF. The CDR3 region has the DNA TGCAGCGTTGAAGCAGGGCGGGGCACTGAAGCTTTCTTT.

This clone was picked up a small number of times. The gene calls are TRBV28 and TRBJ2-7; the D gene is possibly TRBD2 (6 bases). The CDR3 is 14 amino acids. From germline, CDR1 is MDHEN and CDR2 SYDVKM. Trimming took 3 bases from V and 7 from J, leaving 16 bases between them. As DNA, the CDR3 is TGTGCCAGCAGTTTTCTCGGGAGAGTAGGTGAGCAGTACTTC. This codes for CASSFLGRVGEQYF.

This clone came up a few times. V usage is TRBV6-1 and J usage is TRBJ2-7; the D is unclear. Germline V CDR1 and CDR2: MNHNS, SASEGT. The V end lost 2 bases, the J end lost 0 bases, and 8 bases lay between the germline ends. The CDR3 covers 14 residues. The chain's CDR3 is CASSEIHGSYEQYF. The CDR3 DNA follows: TGTGCCAGCAGTGAAATTCACGGCTCCTACGAGCAGTACTTC.

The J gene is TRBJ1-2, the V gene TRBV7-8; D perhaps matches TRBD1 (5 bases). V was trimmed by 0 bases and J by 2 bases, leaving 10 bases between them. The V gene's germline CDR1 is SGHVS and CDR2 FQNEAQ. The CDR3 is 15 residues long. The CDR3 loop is CASSLASAGNYGYTF. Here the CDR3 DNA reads TGTGCCAGCAGCTTAGCTTCCGCAGGGAACTATGGCTACACCTTC.

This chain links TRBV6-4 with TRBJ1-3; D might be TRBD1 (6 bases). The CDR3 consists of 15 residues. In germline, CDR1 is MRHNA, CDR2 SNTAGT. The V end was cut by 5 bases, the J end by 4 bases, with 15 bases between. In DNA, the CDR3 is TGTGCCAGCAGTTACTATCGACAGGTAGGAAACACCATATATTTT. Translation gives CASSYYRQVGNTIYF.